The rows below give T cell receptor beta chains drawn from one sample of a study of blood T cell repertoires in COVID-19. TCRdb keeps only in-frame clones here, not all; method: immunoSEQ multiplex PCR. The sample contains about 170,000 clones, around 80% of which appear only once. Sequencing was performed on PBMCs or T cells enriched from blood (not recorded which). Receptors were obtained from a woman aged 45-65 years in a cohort exposed to, infected with or recovered from COVID-19 (not recorded which). CDR3s include the opening cysteine and the closing phenylalanine or tryptophan.

TRBV4-1 | CASSQDPSGMEDTQYF
TRBV20-1 | CSASLGGEETQYF
TRBV5-4 | CASTMTGWETQYF
TRBV5-1 | CASSLGTGLNYGYTF
TRBV7-6 | CASSGDGQWSSYNEQFF
TRBV29-1 | CSVGADGYTF
TRBV19 | CASSTWDRTPAYGYTF
TRBV7-8 | CASSSSGTGADTQYF
TRBV12-3/TRBV12-4 | CASSLENYGYTF
TRBV24-1 | CATSDLSGLAGGLNTGELFF
TRBV28 | CASSPQGGFTYEQYF
TRBV21-1 | CASSKRQGILYNSPLHF
TRBV25-1 | CASSAQGTSGGFYEQYF
TRBV25-1 | CASSAPWGVQYF
TRBV5-6 | CASSLAAGPYNEQFF
TRBV7-9 | CASSLPGGYEQYF
TRBV28 | CASGGSGNEQFF
TRBV28 | CASSLTPGANEKLFF
TRBV3-1/TRBV3-2 | CASSQDSGKGNTIYF
TRBV4-2 | CASSQETGGKNYGYTF
TRBV5-6 | CASSSLMGQQETQYF
TRBV5-4 | CASSVTGQGYEQYF
TRBV4-1 | CASSQDTAGDNEQFF
TRBV28 | CASSLYIGGSSTDTQYF
TRBV11-2 | CASSFSRGLNSPLHF
TRBV2 | CASSERTNEQYF
TRBV7-2 | CASSLDRGIAQPQHF
TRBV9 | CARAAKGNEQFF
TRBV2 | CASRRLAGEATDTQYF
TRBV9 | CASSVSGRPGGSSGANVLTF
TRBV11-2 | CASRPRTKIGARAKNIQYF
TRBV4-3 | CASSQDAVKGARNEQFF
TRBV23-1 | CASSQPPASGAQHF
TRBV6-2/TRBV6-3 | CASSSNDRGFYTIYF
TRBV5-4 | CASSLGQVNTEAFF
TRBV5-1 | CASSLLGGAPNSYEQYF
TRBV18 | CASSSQGNYEQYF
TRBV18 | CASSPATSGRDTQYF
TRBV28 | CASSLGTGPDLVTEAFF
TRBV15 | CATQGDYGYTF
TRBV5-1 | CASSLSTGSSYEQYF
TRBV29-1 | CSAGGAGSTQYF
TRBV5-4 | CASSLQGRSYEQYF
TRBV9 | CASSVATRENTGELFF
TRBV11-2 | CARAGGPHGELFF
TRBV28 | CASSWRAAYNEQFF
TRBV4-1 | CASSQEPPGDFNEQFF
TRBV30 | CAWSPSGRQGGQPQHF
TRBV19 | CASNVGSTNEKLFF
TRBV27 | CASSLWGSQNEKLFF
TRBV30 | CAWSVPQGETGELFF
TRBV11-2 | CASSSVWGPFF
TRBV5-4 | CASSLFGLAGGRYEQYF
TRBV6-5 | CASSTGETQYF